Sequencing of this TCR beta chain was carried out in a study of blood T cells in healthy people across ages. About the study: Per two T cells, about one barcoded beta molecule was captured through template switching.

V was shortened by 6 bases and J by 1 base, with 13 bases between the two germline ends. This CDR3 region has 15 residues. Germline V gene data show CDR1 as MDHEN and CDR2 as SYDVKM. Study results and caveats: In older individuals, TCR beta diversity per million T cells was lower, falling roughly linearly with age. Long-lived donors had more naive CD4+ cells and higher diversity than aged donors. Considered underestimates were the diversity estimates obtained from one million T cells.

This clonotype has more than one count but fewer than ten. Its target is not known. Through a sample-barcoded 5' primer and a J-beta primer mix, a second PCR was run for roughly 6 to 11 cycles. TCRdb re-called the 5' RACE reads with MiXCR, one entry per CDR3 protein. The sample lists about 800,000 distinct CDR3 sequences; just under 25% were seen once. The data were also submitted as part of a second study, on T cells of mothers and their children.

This TCR came from a boy younger than 18 in good health. The J gene is TRBJ2-1, the V gene TRBV28, with D tentatively TRBD1 or TRBD2 (5 bases each). The sample taken for sequencing was blood. The CDR3 region has the DNA TGTGCCAGCAGCCGACTACAGGCTTCCTACAATGAGCAGTTCTTC. Protein: CASSRLQASYNEQFF.